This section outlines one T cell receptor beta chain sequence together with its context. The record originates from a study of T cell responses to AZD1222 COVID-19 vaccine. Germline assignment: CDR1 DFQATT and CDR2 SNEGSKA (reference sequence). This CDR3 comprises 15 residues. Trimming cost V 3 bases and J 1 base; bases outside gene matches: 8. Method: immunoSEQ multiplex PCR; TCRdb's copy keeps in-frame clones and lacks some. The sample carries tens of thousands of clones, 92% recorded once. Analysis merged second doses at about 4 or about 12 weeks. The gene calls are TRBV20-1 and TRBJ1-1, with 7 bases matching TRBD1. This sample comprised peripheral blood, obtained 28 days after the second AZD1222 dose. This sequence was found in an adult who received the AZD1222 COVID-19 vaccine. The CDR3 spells CSASGQGDENTEAFF. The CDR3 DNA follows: TGCAGTGCTAGTGGGCAGGGGGATGAGAACACTGAAGCTTTCTTT.